Listed below are T cell receptor beta chains from one sample, sequenced in a study of blood T cell repertoires in COVID-19. Generated by immunoSEQ multiplex PCR, the TCRdb table keeps only in-frame clones and is missing some. The sample lists around 76,000 clones; around 88% were seen once. The specimen sequenced was peripheral blood. The receptors originated from a man aged 60-69 years with acute or convalescent COVID-19. CDR3s include the opening cysteine and the closing phenylalanine or tryptophan. A D gene is named only where the DNA matches it firmly. The size entry is marked missing in some rows and otherwise reads once, few, many or a size class.

v_call: TRBV29-1
j_call: TRBJ2-2
clone_size: -
d_call: TRBD1
cdr3_nt: TGCAGCGTTAGTCTAGGGGGCGCGGGGGAGCTGTTTTTT
cdr3_aa: CSVSLGGAGELFF

v_call: TRBV7-8
j_call: TRBJ2-7
clone_size: -
d_call: TRBD1
cdr3_nt: TGTGCCAGCAGCCCTAGGGGGCTTAACTACGAGCAGTACTTC
cdr3_aa: CASSPRGLNYEQYF

v_call: TRBV5-1
j_call: TRBJ1-4
clone_size: -
d_call: -
cdr3_nt: TGCGCCAGCAGCTTGGACGCCTATAATGAAAAACTGTTTTTT
cdr3_aa: CASSLDAYNEKLFF

v_call: TRBV20-1
j_call: TRBJ2-7
clone_size: -
d_call: -
cdr3_nt: TGCAGTGCCACGACAGATTACGAGCAGTACTTC
cdr3_aa: CSATTDYEQYF

v_call: TRBV19
j_call: TRBJ2-2
clone_size: -
d_call: TRBD1
cdr3_nt: TGTGCCACGAGAGACAGGGGGCGAGTCACCGGGGAGCTGTTTTTT
cdr3_aa: CATRDRGRVTGELFF

v_call: TRBV6-1
j_call: TRBJ1-3
clone_size: -
d_call: -
cdr3_nt: TGTGCCAGCAGTGAACAGGGTTATGGAAACACCATATATTTT
cdr3_aa: CASSEQGYGNTIYF

v_call: TRBV7-3
j_call: TRBJ2-7
clone_size: -
d_call: TRBD2
cdr3_nt: TGTGCCAGCAGCTTAACGGGGGGGAGATTCTACGAGCAGTACTTC
cdr3_aa: CASSLTGGRFYEQYF

v_call: TRBV7-7
j_call: TRBJ2-5
clone_size: -
d_call: TRBD2
cdr3_nt: TGTGCCAGCAGCTTAGGACTAGCGGGGACACAAGAGACCCAGTACTTC
cdr3_aa: CASSLGLAGTQETQYF

v_call: TRBV25-1
j_call: TRBJ1-4
clone_size: -
d_call: TRBD1
cdr3_nt: TGTGCCAGCAGCCTAAGTACTGGGACAGGGGTAGAAAAACTGTTTTTT
cdr3_aa: CASSLSTGTGVEKLFF

v_call: TRBV5-6
j_call: TRBJ2-5
clone_size: -
d_call: TRBD2
cdr3_nt: TGTGCCAGCAGCTTGGTGGGAAGCGGGGCCCAAGAGACCCAGTACTTC
cdr3_aa: CASSLVGSGAQETQYF

v_call: TRBV6-5
j_call: TRBJ1-2
clone_size: -
d_call: -
cdr3_nt: TGTGCCAGCAGTCGACAGATTAACTATGGCTACACCTTC
cdr3_aa: CASSRQINYGYTF

v_call: TRBV20-1
j_call: TRBJ2-7
clone_size: -
d_call: TRBD2
cdr3_nt: TGCAGTGCTAGTTCGAACGGGAGGCTATCCTACGAGCAGTACTTC
cdr3_aa: CSASSNGRLSYEQYF

v_call: TRBV29-1
j_call: TRBJ1-2
clone_size: -
d_call: -
cdr3_nt: TGCAGCGTTGATCCCAGGGAGGACTATGGCTACACCTTC
cdr3_aa: CSVDPREDYGYTF

v_call: TRBV29-1
j_call: TRBJ1-1
clone_size: -
d_call: TRBD1
cdr3_nt: TGCAGCACCCGGACAGGGAGAGTGGACCATGAAGCTTTCTTT
cdr3_aa: CSTRTGRVDHEAFF

v_call: TRBV3-1/TRBV3-2
j_call: TRBJ2-5
clone_size: -
d_call: TRBD2
cdr3_nt: TGTGCCAGCAGCCCCAGGACTAGCGGGGGGGAAGAGACCCAGTACTTC
cdr3_aa: CASSPRTSGGEETQYF

v_call: TRBV18
j_call: TRBJ2-3
clone_size: once
d_call: TRBD2
cdr3_nt: TGTGCCAGCTCACCAAGCCCTACTAGCGGGAAATCAGATACGCAGTATTTT
cdr3_aa: CASSPSPTSGKSDTQYF

v_call: TRBV5-6
j_call: TRBJ1-2
clone_size: -
d_call: -
cdr3_nt: TGTGCCAGCAGCTTGGTTAGGGGTGGAGTGATTGGCTACACCTTC
cdr3_aa: CASSLVRGGVIGYTF

v_call: TRBV5-1
j_call: TRBJ1-1
clone_size: -
d_call: -
cdr3_nt: TGCGCCAGCAGCTTGGTGGGGCGGGACCTTGAAGCTTTCTTT
cdr3_aa: CASSLVGRDLEAFF

v_call: TRBV5-1
j_call: TRBJ2-1
clone_size: -
d_call: TRBD2
cdr3_nt: TGCGCCAGCAGCCCCGGGACTAGCCCTTACAATGAGCAGTTCTTC
cdr3_aa: CASSPGTSPYNEQFF

v_call: TRBV6-5
j_call: TRBJ2-7
clone_size: -
d_call: TRBD2
cdr3_nt: TGTGCCAGCAGCGCTACTAGCGGGAACGAAGACGAGCAGTACTTC
cdr3_aa: CASSATSGNEDEQYF

v_call: TRBV5-1
j_call: TRBJ2-3
clone_size: -
d_call: -
cdr3_nt: TGCGCCAGCAGCTTGGTGGGGGGGGCGAGCACAGATACGCAGTATTTT
cdr3_aa: CASSLVGGASTDTQYF

v_call: TRBV5-8
j_call: TRBJ1-6
clone_size: -
d_call: TRBD1
cdr3_nt: TGTGCCAGCAGCTTCTTACAGGGGAACTCACCCCTCCACTTT
cdr3_aa: CASSFLQGNSPLHF

v_call: TRBV2
j_call: TRBJ1-2
clone_size: few
d_call: -
cdr3_nt: TGTGCCAGCAGTTTCAGGAGCGGGGCTAACTATGGCTACACCTTC
cdr3_aa: CASSFRSGANYGYTF

v_call: TRBV2
j_call: TRBJ1-5
clone_size: -
d_call: TRBD1
cdr3_nt: TGTGCCAGCAGTCTGGACAGGGGGTTCAATCAGCCCCAGCATTTT
cdr3_aa: CASSLDRGFNQPQHF

v_call: TRBV21-1
j_call: TRBJ2-5
clone_size: -
d_call: -
cdr3_nt: TGTGCCAGCAGCAAAGTCACAGGGACGATTCAAGAGACCCAGTACTTC
cdr3_aa: CASSKVTGTIQETQYF

v_call: TRBV11-2
j_call: TRBJ2-1
clone_size: -
d_call: TRBD2
cdr3_nt: TGTGCCAGCAGCTTAGAGATGTGGGTAGCGGGACTCTACAATGAGCAGTTCTTC
cdr3_aa: CASSLEMWVAGLYNEQFF

v_call: TRBV5-6
j_call: TRBJ1-2
clone_size: once
d_call: -
cdr3_nt: TGTGCCAGCAGCTTGGGGCAGAACTATGGCTACACCTTC
cdr3_aa: CASSLGQNYGYTF

v_call: TRBV29-1
j_call: TRBJ2-1
clone_size: -
d_call: -
cdr3_nt: TGCAGCACTTACAGGGGGGGTGAGCAGTTCTTC
cdr3_aa: CSTYRGGEQFF

v_call: TRBV5-1
j_call: TRBJ1-1
clone_size: -
d_call: -
cdr3_nt: TGCGCCAGCAGCTTGGCCCAGAACACTGAAGCTTTCTTT
cdr3_aa: CASSLAQNTEAFF

v_call: TRBV24-1
j_call: TRBJ2-2
clone_size: once
d_call: TRBD1
cdr3_nt: TGTGCCACCAGTGATGCCGGGACAGCGAACACCGGGGAGCTGTTTTTT
cdr3_aa: CATSDAGTANTGELFF

v_call: TRBV29-1
j_call: TRBJ1-4
clone_size: once
d_call: -
cdr3_nt: TGCAGCGCCGGACAGAATCAGGAAAAAGTTTTT
cdr3_aa: CSAGQNQEKVF

v_call: TRBV5-5
j_call: TRBJ1-2
clone_size: -
d_call: -
cdr3_nt: TGTGCCAGCAGCTTGCGCCGGACAACAACGAGGGGCTACACCTTC
cdr3_aa: CASSLRRTTTRGYTF

v_call: TRBV27
j_call: TRBJ1-2
clone_size: -
d_call: -
cdr3_nt: TGTGCCAGCAGTTTAGCAGGGGCGAACTATGGCTACACCTTC
cdr3_aa: CASSLAGANYGYTF

v_call: TRBV7-7
j_call: TRBJ2-1
clone_size: -
d_call: TRBD2
cdr3_nt: TGTGCCAGCAGCCCGGCCCCTAGCGGGGGGTACAATGAGCAGTTCTTC
cdr3_aa: CASSPAPSGGYNEQFF

v_call: TRBV3-1/TRBV3-2
j_call: TRBJ2-7
clone_size: -
d_call: -
cdr3_nt: TGTGCCAGCAGCCCGGGACTGGACCTTTACGAGCAGTACTTC
cdr3_aa: CASSPGLDLYEQYF

v_call: TRBV14
j_call: TRBJ1-1
clone_size: once
d_call: TRBD1
cdr3_nt: TGTGCCAGCAGCCAAGATAAGCGGACAGGGGGCTATCGAGCTTTCTTT
cdr3_aa: CASSQDKRTGGYRAFF

v_call: TRBV5-1
j_call: TRBJ1-2
clone_size: -
d_call: TRBD1
cdr3_nt: TGCGCCAGCAGCTTGGGTTCAGGGGGCTATGGCTACACCTTC
cdr3_aa: CASSLGSGGYGYTF

v_call: TRBV6-5
j_call: TRBJ2-2
clone_size: -
d_call: -
cdr3_nt: TGTGCCAGCAGTTTTCAGGGGCCGGACACCGGGGAGCTGTTTTTT
cdr3_aa: CASSFQGPDTGELFF

v_call: TRBV19
j_call: TRBJ1-2
clone_size: -
d_call: TRBD1
cdr3_nt: TGTGCCAGTAGTGAACAGGGGGCAGCTGGCTACACCTTC
cdr3_aa: CASSEQGAAGYTF

v_call: TRBV19
j_call: TRBJ1-5
clone_size: -
d_call: -
cdr3_nt: TGTGCCAGTAGTATCATTCCCGGGGGCAATCAGCCCCAGCATTTT
cdr3_aa: CASSIIPGGNQPQHF

v_call: TRBV5-6
j_call: TRBJ1-2
clone_size: once
d_call: TRBD1
cdr3_nt: TGTGCCAGCAGCGTGGGGACAGGGGGCCGAGGCTACACCTTC
cdr3_aa: CASSVGTGGRGYTF

v_call: TRBV20-1
j_call: TRBJ2-5
clone_size: -
d_call: -
cdr3_nt: TGCAGTGCTAGTAGGGACTGGGAGACCCAGTACTTC
cdr3_aa: CSASRDWETQYF